The TCR beta chain under discussion was sequenced for a study of CD8 T cells in Susac syndrome. Germline V lookup: CDR1 LGHDT, CDR2 YNNKEL (reference sequence). This CDR3 region has 16 residues. V lost 5 bases to trimming and J lost 3 bases, with 18 bases between them. Random hexamers were used to reverse transcribe an amount of about 0.45 to 1 ug RNA. The amplification used immunoSEQ multiplex PCR on TCR beta CDR3; it spanned 54 Vbeta and 13 Jbeta. TCRdb recomputed calls from the immunoSEQ multiplex PCR reads with MiXCR, one row per CDR3 protein. Here the sample spans about 100,000 distinct CDR3 sequences, 85% to 95% being singletons. Healthy donors, matched for age and sex, constituted the control group. TEMRA cells were FACS-enriched and CD8+ and CD4+ T cells negatively isolated. A word on this clonotype: The antigen is unknown.

Regarding the study as a whole: As the study acknowledged, the number of individuals in its TCR sequencing and HLA analysis was relatively small.

This TCR was sampled from a human donor in good health. The source material was CD8+ T cells from PBMCs. The chain employs TRBV3-1 and TRBJ2-3; D perhaps matches TRBD2 (6 bases). DNA of the CDR3: TGTGCCAGCAGCAATACGGCGACTAGGAGGACAGATACGCAGTATTTT. This gives the protein CASSNTATRRTDTQYF.